The clone carrying this T cell receptor (beta chain) was found many times. The antigen is undetermined. This record belongs to a study of post-analysis software for immune sequencing data. About the research overall: There were relapsing-remitting, secondary progressive and progressive-relapsing multiple sclerosis among the disease courses included. General study results and limits: Among multiple sclerosis patients, normalized Chao1 diversity was significantly below that of controls. Batch-mates among the samples co-clustered strongly by F measure. Elevated frequency relative to controls characterized four to six TRBV segments in patients, TRBV5-6, TRBV5-1 and TRBV20-1 among them.

The V gene end was trimmed by 5 bases and the J gene end by 7 bases; junction bases not matched to a gene: 8. The CDR3 totals 13 residues. Per germline, CDR1 SQVTM and CDR2 ANQGSEA. Presence of unique molecular identifiers characterized the TCR beta cDNA libraries. It was from roughly 1 to 10 million T cells that some 460,000 cDNA molecules came. TCRdb reprocessed the PCR reads via MiXCR and lists one record per CDR3 protein. This table holds approximately 180,000 distinct CDR3 sequences, 25% to 35% found once. The source is a girl aged 5-17 years with multiple sclerosis. V and J are TRBV29-1 and TRBJ2-1; 7 bases line up with TRBD2. Sequencing was carried out using blood. In DNA form, the CDR3 reads TGCAGCGTTTTGGCGGGAGAGGGTAATGAGCAGTTCTTC. It encodes CSVLAGEGNEQFF.